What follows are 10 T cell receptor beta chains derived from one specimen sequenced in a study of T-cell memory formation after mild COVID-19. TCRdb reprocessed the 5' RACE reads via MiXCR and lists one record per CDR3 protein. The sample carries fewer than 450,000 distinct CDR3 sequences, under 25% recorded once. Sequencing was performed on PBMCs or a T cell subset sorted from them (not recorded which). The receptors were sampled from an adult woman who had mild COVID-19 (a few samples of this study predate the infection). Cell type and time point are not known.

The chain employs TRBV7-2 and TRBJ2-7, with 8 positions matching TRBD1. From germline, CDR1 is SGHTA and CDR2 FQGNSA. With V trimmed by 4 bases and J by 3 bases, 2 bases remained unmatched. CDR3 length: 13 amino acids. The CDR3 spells CASSSTGVYEQYF. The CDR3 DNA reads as TGTGCCAGCAGCTCGACAGGGGTCTACGAGCAGTACTTC.

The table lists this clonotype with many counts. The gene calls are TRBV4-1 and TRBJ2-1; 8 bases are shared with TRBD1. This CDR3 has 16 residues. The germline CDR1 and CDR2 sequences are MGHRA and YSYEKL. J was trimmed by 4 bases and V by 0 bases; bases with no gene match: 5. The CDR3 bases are TGCGCCAGCAGCCAAGAACTACAGGGGGGTTACAATGAGCAGTTCTTC. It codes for CASSQELQGGYNEQFF.

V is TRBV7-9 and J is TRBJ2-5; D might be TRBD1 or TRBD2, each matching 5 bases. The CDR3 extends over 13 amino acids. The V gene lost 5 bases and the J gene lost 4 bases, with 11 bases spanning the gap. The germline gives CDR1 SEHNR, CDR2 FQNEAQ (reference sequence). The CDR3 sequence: CASSGGRTETQYF. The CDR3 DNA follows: TGTGCCAGCAGCGGGGGACGCACAGAGACCCAGTACTTC.

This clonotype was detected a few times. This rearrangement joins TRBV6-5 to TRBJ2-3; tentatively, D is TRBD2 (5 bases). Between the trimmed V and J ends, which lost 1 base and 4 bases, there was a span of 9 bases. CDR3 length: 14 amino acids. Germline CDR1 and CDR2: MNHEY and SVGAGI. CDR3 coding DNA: TGTGCCAGCAGTTACTTCGGGAACCCAGATACGCAGTATTTT. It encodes CASSYFGNPDTQYF.

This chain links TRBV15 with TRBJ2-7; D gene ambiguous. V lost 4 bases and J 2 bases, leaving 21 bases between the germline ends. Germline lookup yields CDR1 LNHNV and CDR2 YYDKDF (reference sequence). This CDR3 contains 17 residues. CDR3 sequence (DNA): TGTGCCACCAGCACTACTCGTGGGATTACAGTCCCCTACGAGCAGTACTTC. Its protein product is CATSTTRGITVPYEQYF.

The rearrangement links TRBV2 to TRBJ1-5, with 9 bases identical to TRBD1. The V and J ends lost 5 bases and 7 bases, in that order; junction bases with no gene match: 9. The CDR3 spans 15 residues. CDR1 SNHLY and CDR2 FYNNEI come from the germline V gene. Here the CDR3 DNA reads TGTGCCAGCAGTTCCGGGACAGGGCAGGGGCAGCCCCAGCATTTT. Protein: CASSSGTGQGQPQHF. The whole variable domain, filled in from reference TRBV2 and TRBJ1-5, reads EPEVTQTPSHQVTQMGQEVILRCVPISNHLYFYWYRQILGQKVEFLVSFYNNEISEKSEIFDDQFSVERPDGSNFTLKIRSTKLEDSAMYFCASSSGTGQGQPQHFGDGTRLSIL.

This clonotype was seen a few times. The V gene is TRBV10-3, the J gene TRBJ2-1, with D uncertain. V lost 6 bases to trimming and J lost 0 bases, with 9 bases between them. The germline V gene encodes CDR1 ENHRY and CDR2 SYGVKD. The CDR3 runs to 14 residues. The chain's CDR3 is CAIRESLSYNEQFF. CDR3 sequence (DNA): TGTGCCATCAGAGAGAGTCTCTCCTACAATGAGCAGTTCTTC.

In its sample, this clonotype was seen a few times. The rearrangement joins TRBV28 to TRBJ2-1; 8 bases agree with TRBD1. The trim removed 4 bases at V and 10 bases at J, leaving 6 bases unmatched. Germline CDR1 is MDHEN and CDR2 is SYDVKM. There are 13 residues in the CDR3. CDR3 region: CASSWTGYSEQFF. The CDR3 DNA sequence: TGTGCCAGCAGTTGGACAGGGTACAGCGAGCAGTTCTTC. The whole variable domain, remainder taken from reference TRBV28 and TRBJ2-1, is DVKVTQSSRYLVKRTGEKVFLECVQDMDHENMFWYRQDPGLGLRLIYFSYDVKMKEKGDIPEGYSVSREKKERFSLILESASTNQTSMYLCASSWTGYSEQFFGPGTRLTVL.

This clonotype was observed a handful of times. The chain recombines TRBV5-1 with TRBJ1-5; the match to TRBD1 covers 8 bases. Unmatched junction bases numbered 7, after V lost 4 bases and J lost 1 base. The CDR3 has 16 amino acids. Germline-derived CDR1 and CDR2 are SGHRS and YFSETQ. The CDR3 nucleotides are TGCGCCAGCAGCCTGACAGGGGCTGGGAGCAATCAGCCCCAGCATTTT. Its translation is CASSLTGAGSNQPQHF.

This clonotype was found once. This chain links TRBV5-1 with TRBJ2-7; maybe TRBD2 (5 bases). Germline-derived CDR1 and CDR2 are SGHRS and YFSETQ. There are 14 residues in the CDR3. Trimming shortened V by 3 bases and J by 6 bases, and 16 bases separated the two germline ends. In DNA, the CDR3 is TGCGCCAGCAGCTCGACCGGGGTAGGGCGCGAGCAGTACTTC. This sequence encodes CASSSTGVGREQYF. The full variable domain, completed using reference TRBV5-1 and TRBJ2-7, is KAGVTQTPRYLIKTRGQQVTLSCSPISGHRSVSWYQQTPGQGLQFLFEYFSETQRNKGNFPGRFSGRQFSNSRSEMNVSTLELGDSALYLCASSSTGVGREQYFGPGTRLTVT.